This is a list of T cell receptor beta chains from one sample in a study of blood T cell repertoires in COVID-19. Sequenced by immunoSEQ multiplex PCR; TCRdb stores in-frame clones only, minus some. This repertoire shows some 240,000 clones, 75% to 85% found once; its top ten account for around 11%. Sequencing was carried out using peripheral blood. The origin of the receptors is a woman aged 55-69 years with active or convalescent COVID-19. CDR3s include the opening cysteine and the closing phenylalanine or tryptophan. A D gene is named only where the DNA matches it firmly. Clone size is stated in some rows and not others, as once, few, many or a class when expanded.

>TRBV5-6|-|TRBJ2-7|-
TGTGCCAGCAGCTTGGGTAGACAGGCCTACGAGCAGTACTTC
CASSLGRQAYEQYF
>TRBV2|-|TRBJ2-3|-
TGTGCCAGCAGATACACCTCGGACTACAGTGTGGCCGGGACGCAGTATTTT
CASRYTSDYSVAGTQYF
>TRBV6-5|-|TRBJ1-1|-
TGTGCCAGCAGTTACTTAGCGGGGGACAACACTGAAGCTTTCTTT
CASSYLAGDNTEAFF
>TRBV25-1|-|TRBJ1-4|-
TGTGCCAGCAGTGAAGCGGGAGGGGGAACTAATGAAAAACTGTTTTTT
CASSEAGGGTNEKLFF
>TRBV4-2|TRBD1|TRBJ1-1|-
TGTGCCAGCAGCCAAGATCCGGGACAGCGGAGAGCTTTCTTT
CASSQDPGQRRAFF
>TRBV5-5|-|TRBJ1-6|-
TGTGCCAGCAGCAGCGGGACTAATAATTCACCCCTCCACTTT
CASSSGTNNSPLHF
>TRBV6-5|-|TRBJ1-2|-
TGTGCCAGCATTTCCCGGAGTGGCTACACCTTC
CASISRSGYTF
>TRBV18|-|TRBJ2-1|-
TGTGCCAGCTCCCCCCTAGCGAATGAGCAGTTCTTC
CASSPLANEQFF
>TRBV5-8|-|TRBJ1-5|-
TGTGCCAGCAGCTTGTATGCTGGCAGTTATAGCAATCAGCCCCAGCATTTT
CASSLYAGSYSNQPQHF
>TRBV30|TRBD1|TRBJ2-7|-
TGTGCCTACAAAAGGGACAGGGCCTACGAGCAGTACTTC
CAYKRDRAYEQYF
>TRBV6-1|TRBD1|TRBJ2-2|-
TGTGCCAGCAGTGAAAACCAGGGGGCCATAGGGGAGCTGTTTTTT
CASSENQGAIGELFF
>TRBV19|TRBD1|TRBJ2-7|few
TGTGCCAGTAGTCCGCCCCGGGACAGATTGAACTACGAGCAGTACTTC
CASSPPRDRLNYEQYF
>TRBV6-2/TRBV6-3|-|TRBJ2-5|-
TGTGCCAGCAGCTTAGGGGTTGGGACCCAGTACTTC
CASSLGVGTQYF
>TRBV23-1|TRBD1|TRBJ1-1|-
TGCGCCAGCAGTCGATCGACAGGGGGCGTAACTGAAGCTTTCTTT
CASSRSTGGVTEAFF
>TRBV5-8|-|TRBJ2-4|-
TGTGCCAGCAGCGCGACAGCACTAGCCAAAAACATTCAGTACTTC
CASSATALAKNIQYF
>TRBV12-2|-|TRBJ2-4|once
TGTGCAAGTCGCTTAGGGGGACAGGGGCCCAAAAACATTCAGTACTTC
CASRLGGQGPKNIQYF
>TRBV24-1|-|TRBJ2-5|-
TGTGCCACCGCAGGGGACAACCAAGAGACCCAGTACTTC
CATAGDNQETQYF